This T cell receptor beta chain is from a study of early T cells in non-severe SARS-CoV-2 infection. As for the study in general: Investigators sequenced bulk RNA drawn from unsorted whole blood, and chains remained unpaired. Study outcomes and limitations: Database matching using VDJdb favored anti-spike CD8 responses, with private and CD4 specificities left missing.

This clonotype was recorded at least ten times. Antigen: not known. CDR1 and CDR2 (germline): SGHVS, FNYEAQ. V was trimmed by 5 bases and J by 7 bases, leaving 27 bases between them. This CDR3 has 17 residues. Each cDNA molecule carried a unique molecular identifier. MiXCR, applied by TCRdb to the 5' RACE reads, yields one record per CDR3 protein. The repertoire has roughly 70,000 distinct CDR3 sequences, roughly a sixth of them found once; the top ten carry almost 9%. The receptor comes from an adult who was a healthcare worker with PCR-confirmed SARS-CoV-2 infection or an uninfected control (not recorded which). The chain joins TRBV7-6 to TRBJ2-7; tentative D call: TRBD2 (5 bases). The material sequenced was whole blood, taken at baseline. For the CDR3, the DNA is TGTGCCAGCAGCCCGAGAGCCGGGCTCTCGGGAATGGGGGAGCAGTACTTC. Amino acids: CASSPRAGLSGMGEQYF.